The present TCR beta chain was sequenced within a study of T cell responses to AZD1222 COVID-19 vaccine. In germline, CDR1 is SGHTA, CDR2 FQGNSA. V was shortened by 5 bases and J by 2 bases, with 16 bases between the two germline ends. The CDR3 spans 15 residues. Method: immunoSEQ multiplex PCR; TCRdb's copy keeps in-frame clones and lacks some. The sample lists 150,000 or so clones, more than 75% occurring once. Comments on this clone: What it binds is not known.

The study's findings and limits: Among spike-specific TCRs, nearly half reportedly target unmutated variant regions. CD4 TCRs covered the whole spike, strongest at regions 160-218 and 743-854. Most donors were white British and more were female, and clonal diversity was possibly underestimated.

V usage is TRBV7-2 and J usage is TRBJ2-7; the D gene is possibly TRBD2 (6 bases). The origin of this receptor is an adult in good health. This material consisted of peripheral blood, taken on day 0 of AZD1222 vaccination. The DNA for the CDR3 is TGTGCCAGCAGCCCTATCCGAGGGAGGCCCTACGAGCAGTACTTC. Its protein product is CASSPIRGRPYEQYF.